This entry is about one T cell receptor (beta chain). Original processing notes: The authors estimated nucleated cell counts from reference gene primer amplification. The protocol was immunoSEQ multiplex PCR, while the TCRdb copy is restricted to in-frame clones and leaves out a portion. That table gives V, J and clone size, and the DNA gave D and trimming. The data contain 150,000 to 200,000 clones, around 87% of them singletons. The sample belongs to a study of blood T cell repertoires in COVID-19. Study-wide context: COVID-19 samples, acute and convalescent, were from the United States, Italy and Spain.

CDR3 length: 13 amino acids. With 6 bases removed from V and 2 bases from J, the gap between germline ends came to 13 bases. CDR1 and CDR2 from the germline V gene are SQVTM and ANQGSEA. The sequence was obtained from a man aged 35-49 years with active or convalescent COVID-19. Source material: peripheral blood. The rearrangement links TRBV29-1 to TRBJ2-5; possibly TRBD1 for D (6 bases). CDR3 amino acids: CSVQNRAQETQYF. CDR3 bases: TGCAGCGTCCAAAACAGGGCTCAAGAGACCCAGTACTTC. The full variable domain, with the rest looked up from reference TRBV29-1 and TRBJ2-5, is SAVISQKPSRDICQRGTSLTIQCQVDSQVTMMFWYRQQPGQSLTLIATANQGSEATYESGFVIDKFPISRPNLTFSTLTVSNMSPEDSSIYLCSVQNRAQETQYFGPGTRLLVL.